This TCR beta chain was retrieved from a study of blood T cell repertoires in COVID-19. The count of this clone is one. This CDR3 comprises 11 residues. With 4 bases removed from V and 4 bases from J, the gap between germline ends came to 7 bases. Germline CDR1 is GTSNPN and CDR2 is SVGIG (reference sequence). As processed by the authors: Using reference gene primer amplification, nucleated cell counts were estimated. Assay used: immunoSEQ multiplex PCR; TCRdb lists only in-frame clones, some missing. The DNA gave D and trimming, while V, J and clone size come from that table. The sample lists some 200,000 clones, roughly 94% seen once, with roughly 0.76% in the top ten.

The genes are TRBV30 and TRBJ1-2, with no clear D. This sequence was found in a man aged 25 to 40 with COVID-19, enrolled during active disease. Sequences were obtained from peripheral blood. CDR3: CAWTGIYGYTF. CDR3 nucleotides: TGTGCCTGGACGGGGATCTATGGCTACACCTTC. Looking up the rest from reference TRBV30 and TRBJ1-2 gives the full variable domain: SQTIHQWPATLVQPVGSPLSLECTVEGTSNPNLYWYRQAAGRGLQLLFYSVGIGQISSEVPQNLSASRPQDRQFILSSKKLLLSDSGFYLCAWTGIYGYTFGSGTRLTVV.